This T cell receptor (beta chain) was sequenced in a study of cytomegalovirus exposure and HLA in healthy donors. Germline V gene lookup returns CDR1 MNHEY and CDR2 SVGAGI. The ends lost 0 bases at V and 8 bases at J; junction bases unmatched: 11. The CDR3 has 16 amino acids. Study-level findings and limits: The study put around 180 TCR beta chains on its list as cytomegalovirus-associated. Previous analysis showed most TCR beta V segments were productive about 87% or about 30% of the time. Reportedly, cytomegalovirus status was diagnosed with high sensitivity and specificity.

This clone appeared a single time. The antigen is unknown. 13 Jbeta primers and 60 Vbeta primers were used for the PCR. Methods used by the authors: Unique TCR beta chains totaled 80 million to 100 million in a later count, with around 11 million of them shared. Sequenced by immunoSEQ multiplex PCR; TCRdb stores in-frame clones only, minus some. V and J calls and clone size are those listed in that table; D and trimming were worked out from the DNA. The profile shows under 250,000 clones, about 85% of them singletons. The sequenced material came from PBMCs. The sequence was obtained from a girl aged 2 to 10 in good health and CMV-seronegative. V usage is TRBV6-5 and J usage is TRBJ1-2; 8 bases map to TRBD1. The CDR3 region is CASSYSGGRGLWGYTF. The CDR3 region has the DNA TGTGCCAGCAGTTACTCGGGTGGCAGGGGGCTATGGGGCTACACCTTC.